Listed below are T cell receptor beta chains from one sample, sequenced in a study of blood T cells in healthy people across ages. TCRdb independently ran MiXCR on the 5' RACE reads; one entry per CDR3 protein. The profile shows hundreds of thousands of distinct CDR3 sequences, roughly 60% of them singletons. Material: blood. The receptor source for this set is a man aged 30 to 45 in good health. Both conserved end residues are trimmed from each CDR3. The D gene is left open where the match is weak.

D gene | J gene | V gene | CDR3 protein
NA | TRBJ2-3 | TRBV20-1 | SARGRGPNTQY
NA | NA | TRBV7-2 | ASSLAWDEQY
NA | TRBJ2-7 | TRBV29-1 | SVGARNEQY
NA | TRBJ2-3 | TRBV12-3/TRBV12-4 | ASSLERGGDTQY
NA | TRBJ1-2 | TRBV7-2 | ASSLRRQGGHYGYT
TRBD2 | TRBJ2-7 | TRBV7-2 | ASSFGTIYEQY
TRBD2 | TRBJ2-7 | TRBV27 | ASSTSPGGYEQY
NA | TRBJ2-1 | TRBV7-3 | ASSSPKDEQF
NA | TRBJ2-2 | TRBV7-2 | ASRDGGHTGELF
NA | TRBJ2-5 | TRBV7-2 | ASSLDLRSGETQY
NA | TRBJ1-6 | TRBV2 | ASSVGTNSPLH
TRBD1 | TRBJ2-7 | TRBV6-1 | ASWSRGSYEQY
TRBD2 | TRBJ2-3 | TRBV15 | ATSSHAGGDTQY
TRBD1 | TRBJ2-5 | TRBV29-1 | SVEPDRGRQETQY
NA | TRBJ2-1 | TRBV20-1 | SARPGIYGSNEQF
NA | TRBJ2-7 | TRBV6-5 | ASSTTGPFYEQY
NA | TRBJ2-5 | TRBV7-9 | ASSPDLRRETQY
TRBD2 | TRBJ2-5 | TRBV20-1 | SAASSGKKETQY
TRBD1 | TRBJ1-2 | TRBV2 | ASTGAGGLSGYT
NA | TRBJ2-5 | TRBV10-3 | AIGGAGGETQY
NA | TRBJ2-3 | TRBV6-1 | ASSPTQASPILDTQY
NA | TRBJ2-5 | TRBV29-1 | SVEDQGKEGLEQY
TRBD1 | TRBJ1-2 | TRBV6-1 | ASSVQGARNTGYT
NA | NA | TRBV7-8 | ASSTRGSAYNEQY
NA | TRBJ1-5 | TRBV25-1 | ASSESGAGEWQPQH
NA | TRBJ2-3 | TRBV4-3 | ASSQDSTESTDTQY
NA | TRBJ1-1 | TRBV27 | ASSPAGGHGNTEAF
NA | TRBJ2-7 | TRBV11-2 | ASQVFDEQY
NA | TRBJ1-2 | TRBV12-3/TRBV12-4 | ANSPSGEGYGYT
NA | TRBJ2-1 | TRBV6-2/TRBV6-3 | ASSSPPGGLGEQF
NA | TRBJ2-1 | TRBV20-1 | SASYSGGRNEQF
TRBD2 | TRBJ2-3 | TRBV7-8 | ASSLRLAGGTGTDTQY
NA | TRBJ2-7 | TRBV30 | AWSGDRYEQY
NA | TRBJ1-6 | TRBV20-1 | SARDSGVSPLH